This T cell receptor (beta chain) derives from a study of T cells in women clearing cervical HPV infection. V lost 5 bases and J 7 bases, leaving 24 bases between the germline ends. Per germline, CDR1 SGHVS and CDR2 FNYEAQ. This CDR3 is 17 amino acids long. As for this clone: The CDR3 is cut off 3 residues early in the read; its end comes from the germline J gene.

This table comes from immunoSEQ multiplex PCR, and its TCRdb copy is limited to in-frame clones, with some not included. Recorded for this sample: around 39,000 clones. This clonotype was obtained from a woman between 18 and 75 years old with a cervical HPV16 infection that either progressed to CIN3+ or cleared (not recorded which). The sample consisted of blood buffy coat. The J gene is TRBJ2-1, the V gene TRBV7-6; D is ambiguous. The part of the CDR3 DNA that was read is TGTGCCAGCAGCCCCCACCGCGCCCCCTGTATGGTAAATGAG. As protein: CASSPHRAPCMVNE. The entire CDR3 protein is CASSPHRAPCMVNEQFF.